One sample yielded the 10 T cell receptor beta chains listed below, sequenced in a study of blood T cell repertoires in COVID-19. Sequencing was performed with immunoSEQ multiplex PCR; in TCRdb, only in-frame clones are kept and a portion is missing. The table has tens of thousands of clones, 86% seen once. The source material was peripheral blood. The source is a woman aged 80 or over with acute or convalescent COVID-19.

The gene calls are TRBV5-1 and TRBJ1-4; TRBD1 aligns across 11 bases. The CDR3 consists of 14 residues. V shed 4 bases and J 7 bases; nucleotides not matched to a gene: 3. Per the germline V gene, CDR1 is SGHRS and CDR2 is YFSETQ. CDR3 coding DNA: TGCGCCAGCAGCCCGGGACAGGGGGTTGAAAAACTGTTTTTT. Protein product: CASSPGQGVEKLFF.

The chain uses TRBV7-2 and TRBJ1-1; possible D gene TRBD1, 6 bases. The CDR3 length is 15 residues. The ends were cut back, 7 bases at V and 5 bases at J, with 20 bases in the middle. Per germline, CDR1 SGHTA and CDR2 FQGNSA. CDR3 nucleotides: TGTGCCAGCACTCTATCCGGGACAACCACAACTGAAGCTTTCTTT. It is translated as CASTLSGTTTTEAFF. The whole variable domain, filled in from reference TRBV7-2 and TRBJ1-1, reads GAGVSQSPSNKVTEKGKDVELRCDPISGHTALYWYRQSLGQGLEFLIYFQGNSAPDKSGLPSDRFSAERTGGSVSTLTIQRTQQEDSAVYLCASTLSGTTTTEAFFGQGTRLTVV.

As to this clone: The sample carries other DNA sequences with the same CDR3. This chain connects TRBV5-1 to TRBJ1-1; D remains ambiguous. The CDR3 loop spans 11 amino acids. Trimming cost V 0 bases and J 8 bases, with 5 bases left between them. CDR1 and CDR2 (germline): SGHRS, YFSETQ. The CDR3 here is CASSLDREAFF. The DNA for the CDR3 is TGCGCCAGCAGCTTGGACAGAGAAGCTTTCTTT.

The chain combines TRBV4-1 with TRBJ1-1; 9 positions match TRBD1. V lost 6 bases to trimming and J lost 4 bases; unmatched junction nucleotides: 6. The CDR3 runs to 14 residues. Germline assignment: CDR1 MGHRA and CDR2 YSYEKL. In DNA form, the CDR3 reads TGCGCCAGCAGTTTTACGACAGGGGGCACTGAAGCTTTCTTT. Protein product: CASSFTTGGTEAFF.

This chain joins TRBV9 and TRBJ2-3; 14 nucleotides line up with TRBD2. Trimming cost V 3 bases and J 4 bases; bases outside gene matches: 4. This CDR3 comprises 16 residues. Germline V gene sequence: CDR1 SGDLS, CDR2 YYNGEE. CDR3 coding DNA: TGTGCCAGCAGCGAAGGACTAGCGGGGGGTTCAGATACGCAGTATTTT. It yields the protein CASSEGLAGGSDTQYF.

CDR3 residues: CASSTGQFNYGYTF. The CDR3 region has the DNA TGTGCCAGCAGTACGGGACAGTTTAACTATGGCTACACCTTC. The chain carries TRBV28 and TRBJ1-2; 7 bases map to TRBD1. This CDR3 comprises 14 residues. The trim removed 5 bases at V and 1 base at J, leaving 4 bases unmatched. Germline values: CDR1 MDHEN, CDR2 SYDVKM.

The chain has TRBV10-3 and TRBJ2-3, with D perhaps TRBD2 (5 bases). The CDR3 sequence is 15 residues long. V lost 2 bases, J lost 3 bases, and 12 bases lay in between. CDR1 and CDR2 from the germline V gene are ENHRY and SYGVKD. DNA of the CDR3: TGTGCCATCAGTGAGGAACGGGAATCGACAGATACGCAGTATTTT. Translated, it gives CAISEERESTDTQYF.

There are a few counts of this clone. The rearrangement uses TRBV6-5 and TRBJ2-7; D perhaps matches TRBD1 (6 bases). There are 14 residues in the CDR3. V lost 6 bases, J lost 4 bases, and 16 bases lay in between. In germline, CDR1 is MNHEY, CDR2 SVGAGI. Written as DNA, the CDR3 is TGTGCCAGCAGCGGGCGAACAGGGACGTACGAGCAGTACTTC. The encoded protein is CASSGRTGTYEQYF.

The genes are TRBV24-1 and TRBJ2-1; 12 bases agree with TRBD2. J was trimmed by 3 bases and V by 1 base; bases with no gene match: 3. Germline CDR1 and CDR2: KGHDR and SFDVKD. The CDR3 covers 17 residues. CDR3 amino acids: CATSDFRTSGVYNEQFF. The CDR3, as DNA: TGTGCCACCAGTGATTTCCGGACTAGCGGGGTCTACAATGAGCAGTTCTTC.

The chain is built from TRBV7-3 and TRBJ2-3; D not resolved. Germline lookup yields CDR1 SGHTA and CDR2 FQGTGA. Trimming removed 0 bases at V and 8 bases at J, with 15 bases between. This CDR3 has 15 residues. The CDR3 DNA is TGTGCCAGCAGCTTAACGAAAGCCCTCACGGGTACGCAGTATTTT. This codes for CASSLTKALTGTQYF.